The present T cell receptor (beta chain) was sequenced within a study of beta chain features in type 1 diabetes (dated by TCRdb to about 2018). A note on the overall study: Patients and healthy donors did not differ in mean age, gender distribution, total cell number or subset yield. A total of some 110 million sorted cells were examined across all samples, and the number of cells per subset was strongly correlated with RNA yield. In the study, recently diagnosed type 1 diabetes patients and matched healthy donors were compared on the TCRB repertoires of their sorted circulating CD4+ T cell subsets. Naive and central memory subsets were obtained from all 30 or so donors, but regulatory and stem cell-like memory subsets were isolated from only 8 patients and about 8 healthy donors.

Each donor gave one peripheral blood draw, averaging approximately 0.12 L, which was collected into heparinised tubes. A BD FACSAria II was used to sort naive, central memory, regulatory and stem cell-like memory CD4+ T cells with a panel that included CD45RO, CCR7, CD25, CD127, CD95 and CD27. All sorted populations exceeded 95% purity. PBMCs were isolated right away by Lymphoprep density gradient centrifugation and were stained directly, without culture. So that batch effects would be minimized, each experiment stained and sorted samples in pairs, pairing one healthy donor with one patient. The CDR3 holds 11 amino acids from the cysteine to the phenylalanine. Just the 33-base CDR3 DNA is kept, in frame starting at base 1. The CDR1 and CDR2 encoded by the germline V gene are SNHLY and FYNNEI. Trimming costs V 10 bases and J 7 bases, and their ends lie 13 bases apart. Comments on this clone: The specificity of this receptor is unknown. No quality values exist for individual bases; no much larger clone is one base distant.

The entire isolated RNA was reverse transcribed using the High Capacity cDNA Reverse Transcription Kit, and thus expressed TCRB transcripts were sequenced. Deep immunoSEQ sequencing was applied to naive, central memory and regulatory T cell samples, giving an average of around 3.4 million total reads per sample. Sorted cells were lysed in RLT buffer and RNA was extracted with DNase-treated RNeasy Micro or Mini kits, depending on cell number. Each cell subset was processed on its own to prevent cross-contamination, while patient and healthy donor samples were processed together. TCRB sequences were amplified from cDNA with the immunoSEQ multiplex PCR, producing 87-bp fragments spanning the CDR3 region. Sequencing of the amplicons was performed on the Illumina HiSeq platform. Per the authors' processing: PCR bias was corrected computationally using synthetic template baselines, and reads within Hamming distance 2 were collapsed, with unmergeable singletons discarded. Reads were aligned against IMGT so that V, D and J genes, CDR3 length and insertions or deletions at six rearrangement sites could be assigned. Within each subset, clonotype counts were normalized to the number of sorted cells before true diversity and Gini coefficients were calculated with the tcR R package. The overlap coefficient, calculated on TCRB nucleotide sequences, was used to measure repertoire sharing. TCRdb provides this immuneACCESS table in a form limited to in-frame rearrangements. Some clones are lacking; in checked studies, under half of them reflect an unresolved V gene, and why the rest are absent is not known. For V, J and clone size, that table is used; D and trimming come from the DNA. The sample table contains about 160,000 clones; only one count was recorded for about 8.1% of them. The top ten clonotypes cover more than 0.5% of the sample.

What the research found in general, with its limitations: Fewer insertions and more nucleotide deletions at VDJ recombination sites were observed in patients with type 1 diabetes, implying thymic rearrangement abnormalities. PCR might favor shorter templates, but patient and control samples were amplified and corrected together, so any skew would affect both groups equally. A moderate but significant shortening of TCRB CDR3 length was observed in type 1 diabetes patients in all four CD4+ subsets. Sequencing cDNA rather than genomic DNA could over-represent highly expressing activated cells, although activation and CD3 levels did not differ between groups. Because the HLA sub-analyses included only small numbers of individuals, any influence of HLA type on TCRB rearrangement was left unresolved. Naive, central memory and regulatory TCRB repertoires appeared more similar among patients than among healthy donors.

The sample taken for sequencing was central memory CD4+ T cells from blood. The TCR was taken from a woman between 18 and 29 years old with type 1 diabetes. Here the chain combines TRBV2 and TRBJ1-2, and TRBD1 may be the D gene, going by 6 matching bases. Here the CDR3 is given as CATTGYTGYTF. At the DNA level, the sequence is TGTGCCACCACAGGGTACACTGGCTACACCTTC.